This T cell receptor (beta chain) emerged from a study of blood T cell repertoires in COVID-19. Produced via immunoSEQ multiplex PCR; TCRdb's table is partial and in-frame only. The data hold 62,000 or so clones, with 89% observed a single time. CDR1 is SGHVS, CDR2 FQNEAQ, per germline. The CDR3 is 15 residues long. V lost 1 base, J lost 3 bases, and 13 bases lay in between. The sample taken for sequencing was peripheral blood. The TCR was taken from a man aged 45-60 years with active COVID-19. The V call is TRBV7-8, the J call TRBJ2-7; TRBD1 is a possible D gene (5 bases). DNA of the CDR3: TGTGCCAGCAGCTTAGGACAGTCGAGTGTCTACGAGCAGTACTTC. Protein product: CASSLGQSSVYEQYF.